These 17 T cell receptor beta chains originate from one sample sequenced in a study of lymphopenia after photon versus proton radiotherapy (dated by TCRdb to about 2019). The library was generated by the immunoSEQ multiplex PCR assay. TCRdb mirrors the immuneACCESS table, restricted to in-frame sequences. Some clones are absent from its copies; in checked studies, under half trace to an unresolved V gene, and the reason for the others is unknown. Counted in this sample were more than 30,000 clones; over 65% of them appeared once. The top ten clones comprise around 2.7% of the sample. The starting material was peripheral blood, obtained from a patient treated with photon-based radiotherapy. These receptors all stem from a man between 50 and 59 years old with gastric cancer.

J is TRBJ2-7 and V is TRBV2; D ambiguous. The germline gives CDR1 SNHLY, CDR2 FYNNEI. V was shortened by 6 bases and J by 0 bases, with 12 bases between the two germline ends. The CDR3 covers 14 residues. The CDR3 loop reads CASRADGSSYEQYF. The DNA for the CDR3 is TGTGCCAGCAGGGCGGATGGTTCCTCCTACGAGCAGTACTTC.

This rearrangement joins TRBV29-1 to TRBJ2-3; 9 bases match TRBD1. The ends lost 4 bases at V and 8 bases at J; junction bases unmatched: 7. The germline V gene has CDR1 SQVTM and CDR2 ANQGSEA. This CDR3 comprises 13 residues. CDR3: CSVVGQGLGTQYF. CDR3 DNA: TGCAGCGTTGTGGGACAGGGTCTCGGTACGCAGTATTTT.

In this sample, this clone turned up once. The V gene is TRBV5-1, the J gene TRBJ2-7; D remains ambiguous. The CDR3 is 12 amino acids. Trimming took off 0 bases at V and 5 bases at J, with 6 bases between the two ends. The germline V gene has CDR1 SGHRS and CDR2 YFSETQ. The CDR3 nucleotides are TGCGCCAGCAGCTTGGTCCTGGACGAGCAGTACTTC. It codes for CASSLVLDEQYF.

The V call is TRBV27, the J call TRBJ1-5; 7 nucleotides agree with TRBD1. With V trimmed by 0 bases and J by 5 bases, 10 bases remained unmatched. The CDR3 sequence is 17 residues long. Looked up from germline, CDR1 is MNHEY and CDR2 is SMNVEV (reference sequence). Here the CDR3 reads CASSLSSHRGADQPQHF. The CDR3 DNA follows: TGTGCCAGCAGTTTATCTTCACACAGGGGAGCTGATCAGCCCCAGCATTTT.

The CDR3 protein is CASSLVRGGRGYSYNEQFF. Written as DNA, the CDR3 is TGCGCCAGCAGCTTGGTACGCGGCGGGAGGGGTTACTCCTACAATGAGCAGTTCTTC. The chain uses TRBV5-1 and TRBJ2-1, with TRBD2 matching 9 bases. This CDR3 has 19 residues. Germline CDR1 reads SGHRS; CDR2 reads YFSETQ. V trimming: 0 bases; J trimming: 0 bases; junction bases outside the gene matches: 10.

This clone occurred once. This sequence joins TRBV2 and TRBJ2-7, with 7 nucleotides matching TRBD2. From germline, CDR1 is SNHLY and CDR2 FYNNEI. V gave up 1 base and J gave up 0 bases; unmatched junction bases: 3. CDR3 length: 15 amino acids. The CDR3 reads CASSEESSGSYEQYF. The CDR3 region has the DNA TGTGCCAGCAGTGAAGAGTCTAGCGGCTCCTACGAGCAGTACTTC.

The chain has TRBV11-2 and TRBJ2-1; 7 bases match TRBD1. The germline gives CDR1 SGHAT, CDR2 FQNNGV. The CDR3 loop spans 14 amino acids. V shed 3 bases and J 3 bases; nucleotides not matched to a gene: 2. CDR3 amino acids: CASSFGDSYNEQFF. The CDR3 nucleotides are TGTGCCAGCAGCTTTGGGGACAGCTACAATGAGCAGTTCTTC.

The chain carries TRBV19 and TRBJ2-4, with a weak D call TRBD2 (5 bases). The V end lost 6 bases, the J end lost 2 bases, and 20 bases lay between the germline ends. The CDR3 length is 17 residues. Per the germline V gene, CDR1 is LNHDA and CDR2 is SQIVND (reference sequence). CDR3 coding DNA: TGTGCCAGTAGCACGGACGGTGGGAGCGACTCCAAAAACATTCAGTACTTC. This sequence encodes CASSTDGGSDSKNIQYF.

Only one count was recorded for this clone. The genes are TRBV11-2 and TRBJ1-4, with D unresolved. V was clipped by 2 bases and J by 4 bases, with 17 bases between them. The CDR3 has 17 amino acids. From germline, CDR1 is SGHAT and CDR2 FQNNGV. CDR3 DNA: TGTGCCAGCAGCTTAAAGCGATCGCTTTTGGGTAATGAAAAACTGTTTTTT. Its protein product is CASSLKRSLLGNEKLFF.

This clone appeared a single time. The V call is TRBV18, the J call TRBJ2-5; 8 bases fit TRBD1. Per germline, CDR1 KGHSH and CDR2 LQKENI. This CDR3 has 15 amino acids. With V trimmed by 0 bases and J by 5 bases, 5 bases remained unmatched. Here the CDR3 reads CASSPPDRAEETQYF. The CDR3 DNA sequence: TGTGCCAGCTCACCACCGGACAGGGCGGAGGAGACCCAGTACTTC.

The chain carries TRBV5-5 and TRBJ1-2; tentatively, D is TRBD1 (6 bases). CDR1 is SGHKS and CDR2 is YYEKEE in the germline V gene (reference sequence). Trimming removed 0 bases from V and 2 bases from J, with 11 bases in between. The CDR3 loop spans 15 amino acids. CDR3 bases: TGTGCCAGCAGCTTGGATGACAGGAGAAACTATGGCTACACCTTC. Translation: CASSLDDRRNYGYTF. The full variable domain, with the rest looked up from reference TRBV5-5 and TRBJ1-2, is DAGVTQSPTHLIKTRGQQVTLRCSPISGHKSVSWYQQVLGQGPQFIFQYYEKEERGRGNFPDRFSARQFPNYSSELNVNALLLGDSALYLCASSLDDRRNYGYTFGSGTRLTVV.

In its sample, this clone was seen a few times. V is TRBV7-9 and J is TRBJ1-2, with 7 bases identical to TRBD1. The CDR3 totals 12 residues. CDR1 is SEHNR, CDR2 FQNEAQ, per germline (reference sequence). Losses at the gene ends were 6 bases for V and 8 bases for J; bases not matched to a gene: 6. CDR3 protein: CASSKTGKGYTF. The CDR3 DNA sequence: TGTGCCAGCAGTAAGACAGGGAAAGGCTACACCTTC.

This chain links TRBV5-1 with TRBJ2-3; D is possibly TRBD1 or TRBD2 (5 bases each). There are 17 residues in the CDR3. Germline-derived CDR1 and CDR2 are SGHRS and YFSETQ. V was shortened by 0 bases and J by 3 bases, with 17 bases between the two germline ends. The CDR3 loop reads CASSLAIRGPRTDTQYF. CDR3 DNA sequence: TGCGCCAGCAGCTTGGCAATTAGGGGACCCCGGACAGATACGCAGTATTTT.

A single count supports this clone. J is TRBJ2-7 and V is TRBV30, with 7 bases that match TRBD2. Per germline, CDR1 GTSNPN and CDR2 SVGIG (reference sequence). V lost 0 bases to trimming and J lost 3 bases; unmatched junction nucleotides: 2. The CDR3 contains 13 residues. CDR3 coding DNA: TGTGCCTGGAGTGTAACGGGGGGCTACGAGCAGTACTTC. Amino acid sequence: CAWSVTGGYEQYF.

V and J are TRBV5-1 and TRBJ2-5; D remains unclear. CDR1 is SGHRS and CDR2 is YFSETQ in the germline V gene. This CDR3 is built from 11 residues. Trimming stripped 2 bases from V and 5 bases from J, with 4 bases between. The CDR3 DNA reads TGCGCCAGCAGCTTCGGGGAGACCCAGTACTTC. Residues: CASSFGETQYF.

The V and J genes are TRBV4-1 and TRBJ1-4, with D perhaps matching TRBD1 (5 bases). Trimming pared 1 base from V and 7 bases from J, leaving 10 bases between. CDR1 is MGHRA and CDR2 is YSYEKL in the germline V gene. The CDR3 runs to 14 residues. The CDR3 region has the DNA TGCGCCAGCAGCCAAGTTGCGCAGGGTGAAAAACTGTTTTTT. Amino acid sequence: CASSQVAQGEKLFF.

This clone is a singleton in its sample. V is TRBV5-8 and J is TRBJ1-2; TRBD1 is a possible D gene (5 bases). Looked up from germline, CDR1 is SGHTS and CDR2 is YDEGEE. V was pared by 1 base and J by 4 bases, with 17 bases between. This CDR3 spans 16 amino acids. The CDR3 bases are TGTGCCAGCAGCTTGACCTTTCTACAGGCCGGCTATGGCTACACCTTC. It codes for CASSLTFLQAGYGYTF.